These T cell receptor beta chains were read from a single sample in a study of cytomegalovirus exposure and HLA in healthy donors. The assay was immunoSEQ multiplex PCR, and TCRdb's table has in-frame clones only and misses some. The table records some 150,000 clones, around 79% of them present only once. The sample comprised PBMCs. The source is a human donor in good health. Each CDR3 is given with its conserved first and last residue. Fields, in order: J gene, D gene, clone size, V gene, CDR3 protein, CDR3 DNA. The D gene is left open where the match is weak. Size values are once, few and many counts, or a class for expanded clones, and some rows have none.

TRBJ2-3	TRBD1	NA	TRBV5-1	CASSRQRTGTGPTDTQYF	TGCGCCAGCAGCCGACAAAGAACCGGGACAGGGCCCACAGATACGCAGTATTTT
TRBJ2-7	TRBD1	once	TRBV4-1	CASSLLPGQTSYEQYF	TGCGCCAGCAGCCTATTACCGGGACAGACCTCCTACGAGCAGTACTTC
TRBJ1-3	NA	NA	TRBV27	CASSRGGGNTIYF	TGTGCCAGCAGTCGAGGGGGGGGTAACACCATATATTTT
TRBJ1-2	NA	NA	TRBV6-5	CASSQTDYGYTF	TGTGCCAGCAGTCAGACAGACTATGGCTACACCTTC
TRBJ2-3	TRBD2	NA	TRBV10-2	CASRKSGLAGSTDTQYF	TGCGCCAGCAGGAAGTCGGGACTAGCGGGAAGCACAGATACGCAGTATTTT
TRBJ2-3	NA	NA	TRBV27	CASSLSWGLTDTQYF	TGTGCCAGCAGTTTATCGTGGGGCTTGACAGATACGCAGTATTTT
TRBJ1-1	TRBD1	NA	TRBV28	CASSFTGVRDTEAFF	TGTGCCAGCAGTTTCACAGGGGTTCGGGACACTGAAGCTTTCTTT
TRBJ2-7	NA	once	TRBV5-5	CASRWAHGNEQYF	TGTGCCAGCAGGTGGGCTCACGGAAACGAGCAGTACTTC
TRBJ1-5	NA	NA	TRBV11-2	CTSLGTPDRYSNQPQHF	TGTACTTCATTGGGCACACCCGACCGTTATAGCAATCAGCCCCAGCATTTT
TRBJ2-1	NA	NA	TRBV7-2	CASSPRRYEQFF	TGTGCCAGCAGCCCGCGGCGGTATGAGCAGTTCTTC
TRBJ2-3	NA	NA	TRBV7-9	CASSFVSGADTQYF	TGTGCCAGCAGCTTCGTATCGGGGGCAGATACGCAGTATTTT
TRBJ1-3	NA	NA	TRBV4-2	CASSQDRGGNTIYF	TGTGCCAGCAGCCAAGACAGAGGTGGAAACACCATATATTTT
TRBJ2-4	TRBD2	NA	TRBV28	CASSPGTSGNANIQYF	TGTGCCAGCAGTCCCGGGACTAGCGGGAATGCAAACATTCAGTACTTC
TRBJ2-7	TRBD2	NA	TRBV7-9	CSSSDGTSGNYEQYF	TGTTCCAGCAGCGACGGGACTAGCGGAAATTACGAGCAGTACTTC
TRBJ2-1	TRBD2	NA	TRBV30	CAWSGHLAGGPYNEQFF	TGTGCCTGGAGTGGACATCTAGCGGGGGGGCCGTACAATGAGCAGTTCTTC
TRBJ2-7	NA	once	TRBV6-5	CASSFLPGEGEQYF	TGTGCCAGCAGTTTCCTTCCAGGGGAGGGGGAGCAGTACTTC
TRBJ2-3	TRBD2	NA	TRBV6-1	CASSALAGGPDTQYF	TGTGCCAGCAGTGCCCTAGCGGGGGGGCCCGATACGCAGTATTTT
TRBJ2-7	NA	once	TRBV6-5	CASSIQRAYEQYF	TGTGCCAGCAGTATACAGAGAGCCTACGAGCAGTACTTC
TRBJ1-1	NA	few	TRBV7-2	CASSLLRGKGTEAFF	TGTGCCAGCAGCTTACTGCGGGGAAAGGGCACTGAAGCTTTCTTT
TRBJ2-7	TRBD1	NA	TRBV15	CATSRGVLGQGSNEQYF	TGTGCCACCAGCAGAGGGGTTCTGGGACAGGGCAGCAACGAGCAGTACTTC
TRBJ1-2	NA	NA	TRBV30	CAWSVANGYTF	TGTGCCTGGAGTGTAGCAAATGGCTACACCTTC
TRBJ2-1	NA	NA	TRBV9	CASSVLVEGNEQFF	TGTGCCAGCAGCGTATTAGTGGAGGGGAATGAGCAGTTCTTC
TRBJ2-1	NA	NA	TRBV7-3	CASSFFGNEGEQFF	TGTGCCAGCAGCTTTTTCGGGAACGAAGGAGAGCAGTTCTTC
TRBJ1-1	TRBD1	NA	TRBV27	CASSARAGGAFF	TGTGCCAGCAGTGCCCGTGCAGGGGGCGCTTTCTTT
TRBJ1-2	TRBD1	once	TRBV28	CASGGQGVANYGYTF	TGTGCCAGCGGGGGTCAGGGGGTAGCTAACTATGGCTACACCTTC
TRBJ1-4	TRBD1	NA	TRBV4-3	CASSQSAGGQFEKLFF	TGCGCCAGCAGCCAATCCGCAGGGGGTCAGTTCGAAAAACTGTTTTTT
TRBJ2-2	TRBD2	NA	TRBV10-1	CASSDKGLVNTGELFF	TGCGCCAGCAGTGATAAGGGACTAGTGAACACCGGGGAGCTGTTTTTT
TRBJ2-7	NA	NA	TRBV18	CASSPKQGSNEQYF	TGTGCCAGCTCACCGAAACAGGGTAGCAACGAGCAGTACTTC
TRBJ1-5	TRBD1	NA	TRBV7-2	CASSLEQGFGQPQHF	TGTGCCAGCAGCTTAGAACAGGGGTTTGGTCAGCCCCAGCATTTT
TRBJ2-1	NA	NA	TRBV28	CASRENGLIYNEQFF	TGTGCCAGCAGGGAAAACGGGTTAATCTACAATGAGCAGTTCTTC
TRBJ1-6	NA	NA	TRBV10-3	CAISESQMGQNSPLHF	TGTGCCATCAGTGAGTCCCAAATGGGACAAAATTCACCCCTCCACTTT
TRBJ2-7	TRBD2	NA	TRBV27	CASSFLRGLAGEHEQYF	TGTGCCAGCAGTTTCCTTCGAGGGCTGGCGGGAGAACATGAGCAGTACTTC
TRBJ2-1	TRBD1	few	TRBV19	CASSIGQGLNNEQFF	TGTGCCAGTAGTATAGGACAGGGGCTAAACAATGAGCAGTTCTTC
TRBJ2-3	NA	NA	TRBV5-1	CATPGWGADTQYF	TGCGCCACCCCTGGGTGGGGCGCAGATACGCAGTATTTT
TRBJ1-4	TRBD1	NA	TRBV28	CASTSWRTGPSTNEKLFF	TGTGCCAGCACTTCCTGGAGGACAGGGCCTTCAACTAATGAAAAACTGTTTTTT
TRBJ1-2	NA	NA	TRBV4-2	CASNTIGHPAGYTF	TGTGCCAGCAACACAATCGGCCACCCAGCGGGCTACACCTTC
TRBJ2-3	NA	NA	TRBV13	CASSLLTFTDTQYF	TGTGCCAGCAGCTTGCTAACTTTCACAGATACGCAGTATTTT
TRBJ2-7	NA	NA	TRBV7-9	CSSSPQMDEQYF	TGTTCCAGCAGCCCTCAGATGGACGAGCAGTACTTC
TRBJ2-1	NA	NA	TRBV9	CASSVTGVGGGEQFF	TGTGCCAGCAGCGTTACGGGGGTGGGAGGTGGTGAGCAGTTCTTC
TRBJ2-3	TRBD2	NA	TRBV4-1	CASSQGGLAGDQKGGATQYF	TGCGCCAGCAGCCAAGGGGGACTAGCGGGAGACCAAAAGGGTGGGGCTACGCAGTATTTT
TRBJ2-7	TRBD1	NA	TRBV15	CATSRDREYEQYF	TGTGCCACCAGCAGGGACAGGGAGTACGAGCAGTACTTC
TRBJ1-2	NA	NA	TRBV6-5	CASSATGDGYTF	TGTGCCAGCAGCGCGACAGGAGATGGCTACACCTTC
TRBJ1-3	TRBD1	NA	TRBV7-3	CASSLSPGQTIYF	TGTGCCAGCAGCTTATCCCCGGGACAGACCATATATTTT
TRBJ2-7	TRBD2	NA	TRBV7-9	CASSLASGAGGEQYF	TGTGCCAGCAGTCTCGCTAGCGGGGCCGGGGGTGAGCAGTACTTC
TRBJ2-3	NA	NA	TRBV15	CATSSRSPSSTDTQYF	TGTGCCACCAGCAGTAGAAGTCCCTCTAGCACAGATACGCAGTATTTT
TRBJ2-7	TRBD1	NA	TRBV6-5	CASSGTGMTYEQYF	TGTGCCAGCAGCGGGACAGGGATGACCTACGAGCAGTACTTC
TRBJ2-7	TRBD1	NA	TRBV6-6	CASSYVQGAYEQYF	TGTGCCAGCAGTTACGTTCAGGGGGCCTACGAGCAGTACTTC
TRBJ2-2	NA	NA	TRBV5-4	CASSLSGSGTGELFF	TGTGCCAGCAGCTTAAGTGGGAGCGGCACCGGGGAGCTGTTTTTT
TRBJ1-2	NA	NA	TRBV4-3	CASSQDYVPVGYTF	TGCGCCAGCAGCCAAGATTATGTCCCAGTCGGCTACACCTTC